The 30 T cell receptor beta chains listed next were all sequenced from one sample in a study of early T cells in non-severe SARS-CoV-2 infection. Each CDR3 protein gets one entry after TCRdb re-called the 5' RACE reads with MiXCR. This sample yields over 60,000 distinct CDR3 sequences, of which over 10% are seen a single time; around 4.3% belongs to the top ten. Material for sequencing was whole blood. These receptors were collected from an adult who was a healthcare worker with PCR-confirmed SARS-CoV-2 infection or an uninfected control (not recorded which).

The chain combines TRBV5-6 with TRBJ1-4; D uncertain. The V end was cut by 6 bases, the J end by 3 bases, with 12 bases between. CDR1 and CDR2 (germline): SGHDT, YYEEEE. The CDR3 is 14 amino acids. The CDR3 region has the DNA TGTGCCAGCACCTTCCCAGGATCTAATGAAAAACTGTTTTTT. It encodes CASTFPGSNEKLFF.

This clonotype occurred a few times. Sequence at one end of the junction differs from germline and may be a read error. The V gene is TRBV4-2, the J gene TRBJ2-5, with D possibly TRBD2 on 6 matching bases. The germline V gene encodes CDR1 LGHNA and CDR2 YNFKEQ. This CDR3 is 15 amino acids long. The CDR3 protein is CASSQEGLLQGTQYF. The DNA for the CDR3 is TGTGCCAGCAGCCAAGAGGGACTCCTCCAAGGGACCCAGTACTTC.

Ten or more counts support this clonotype. The CDR3 nucleotides are TGTGCCAGCTCACCAAGGAACAGGGATAATTCACCCCTCCACTTT. Amino acid sequence: CASSPRNRDNSPLHF. The V call is TRBV18, the J call TRBJ1-6, with a tentative D call TRBD1 (6 bases). Trimming left V 2 bases short and J 5 bases short, with 10 bases between. The CDR3 is 15 residues long. Germline CDR1 KGHSH, CDR2 LQKENI.

In this sample, this clonotype turned up many times. The rearrangement uses TRBV20-1 and TRBJ2-1; TRBD2 matches at 11 bases. Germline CDR1 and CDR2: DFQATT and SNEGSKA (reference sequence). The CDR3 loop spans 15 amino acids. J lost 4 bases, V lost 1 base, and 3 bases had no gene match. The chain's CDR3 is CSARVLAGGYNEQFF. For the CDR3, the DNA is TGCAGTGCTAGAGTCCTAGCGGGGGGTTACAATGAGCAGTTCTTC.

The table lists this clonotype with many counts. The gene calls are TRBV7-3 and TRBJ2-1, with 9 nucleotides matching TRBD1. Germline loops: CDR1 SGHTA, CDR2 FQGTGA. J lost 7 bases, V lost 6 bases, and 10 bases had no gene match. The CDR3 totals 15 residues. The CDR3 protein is CASSAGQGRGNEQFF. The CDR3 DNA reads as TGTGCCAGCAGTGCCGGACAGGGGAGGGGGAATGAGCAGTTCTTC.

The chain carries TRBV18 and TRBJ1-5, with TRBD1 as a possible D gene (6 bases). V dropped 2 bases and J dropped 4 bases, with 9 bases sitting between them. Germline values: CDR1 KGHSH, CDR2 LQKENI. CDR3 size: 14 residues. The chain's CDR3 is CASSPGQMNQPQHF. Written as DNA, the CDR3 is TGTGCCAGCTCACCAGGACAGATGAATCAGCCCCAGCATTTT.

This clonotype was counted between two and nine times. The chain recombines TRBV6-5 with TRBJ1-1, with TRBD1 matching 7 bases. CDR3 length equals 13 residues. CDR1 is MNHEY, CDR2 SVGAGI, per germline. Trimming removed 7 bases from V and 5 bases from J; junction bases left unmatched: 7. CDR3 sequence reads: CASTQGGATEAFF. In DNA, the CDR3 is TGTGCCAGCACCCAGGGGGGGGCTACTGAAGCTTTCTTT.

The V call is TRBV6-6, the J call TRBJ1-1; no clear D gene. CDR1 is MNHNY and CDR2 is SVGAGI in the germline V gene (reference sequence). V lost 4 bases and J 0 bases, leaving 9 bases between the germline ends. The CDR3 is 14 amino acids. The CDR3 reads CASSSARMNTEAFF. The CDR3 nucleotides are TGTGCCAGCAGTTCGGCCAGGATGAACACTGAAGCTTTCTTT.

This clonotype was seen at least ten times. The rearrangement uses TRBV10-3 and TRBJ1-6; D is ambiguous. Germline values: CDR1 ENHRY, CDR2 SYGVKD. The CDR3 runs 15 residues. Trimming removed 0 bases from V and 5 bases from J, with 8 bases in between. In DNA, the CDR3 is TGTGCCATCAGTGAGTCTGGGGTGGATAATTCACCCCTCCACTTT. It encodes CAISESGVDNSPLHF.

The table lists this clonotype with a few counts. The chain employs TRBV12-5 and TRBJ1-5; possibly TRBD1 for D (5 bases). The V end lost 1 base, the J end lost 2 bases, and 12 bases lay between the germline ends. CDR3 length: 16 amino acids. Germline V CDR1 and CDR2: LGHNT, FRNRAP. The CDR3 sequence: CASGLGPRGRNQPQHF. Here the CDR3 DNA reads TGTGCTAGTGGTTTGGGTCCCCGGGGCCGCAATCAGCCCCAGCATTTT.

The chain carries TRBV5-1 and TRBJ2-3; 7 nucleotides agree with TRBD1. CDR1 is SGHRS, CDR2 YFSETQ, per germline. The CDR3 covers 15 residues. The V segment lost 4 bases and the J segment 0 bases; nucleotides outside the gene matches: 5. In DNA, the CDR3 is TGCGCCAGCAGCGCCGGACAGGAAAGCACAGATACGCAGTATTTT. Protein sequence: CASSAGQESTDTQYF.

This clonotype was observed a handful of times. This chain links TRBV5-1 with TRBJ2-1; 7 bases are a match to TRBD1. Trimming at V came to 2 bases and at J to 8 bases, leaving 7 bases not matched to a gene. CDR3 length: 14 amino acids. Germline CDR1 is SGHRS and CDR2 is YFSETQ. The CDR3 region is CASSLRGPGDEQFF. CDR3 coding DNA: TGCGCCAGCAGCTTAAGGGGGCCAGGGGATGAGCAGTTCTTC.

This clonotype was found a few times. As DNA, the CDR3 is TGTGCCAGCACTCGGGACCCCCGGAGCGGCACTGAAGCTTTCTTT. Protein: CASTRDPRSGTEAFF. This chain links TRBV2 with TRBJ1-1, with a tentative D call TRBD1 (5 bases). The CDR3 consists of 15 residues. Germline V gene lookup returns CDR1 SNHLY and CDR2 FYNNEI. The V end lost 7 bases, the J end lost 4 bases, and 19 bases lay between the germline ends. Filled out from reference TRBV2 and TRBJ1-1, the complete variable domain reads EPEVTQTPSHQVTQMGQEVILRCVPISNHLYFYWYRQILGQKVEFLVSFYNNEISEKSEIFDDQFSVERPDGSNFTLKIRSTKLEDSAMYFCASTRDPRSGTEAFFGQGTRLTVV.

The genes are TRBV7-2 and TRBJ1-1; 9 nucleotides align to TRBD1. Germline CDR1 reads SGHTA; CDR2 reads FQGNSA. J lost 11 bases, V lost 6 bases, and 13 bases had no gene match. The CDR3 covers 14 residues. Here the CDR3 reads CASSNTGGGGWAFF. The CDR3 DNA reads TGTGCCAGCAGTAATACAGGGGGCGGCGGTTGGGCTTTCTTT.

This clonotype has just a few counts. The J gene is TRBJ2-7, the V gene TRBV3-1, with D perhaps TRBD1 (5 bases). Per the germline V gene, CDR1 is LGHDT and CDR2 is YNNKEL (reference sequence). The CDR3 loop spans 14 amino acids. V shed 1 base and J shed 0 bases, with 7 bases lying between them. CDR3 residues: CASSQGQYSYEQYF. In DNA, the CDR3 is TGTGCCAGCAGCCAAGGACAGTACTCCTACGAGCAGTACTTC.

This clonotype appeared many times. One end of the junction is discordant with germline, which a read error may explain. This sequence joins TRBV5-1 and TRBJ2-7; D remains unclear. This CDR3 is 11 amino acids long. Per the germline V gene, CDR1 is SGHRS and CDR2 is YFSETQ. The DNA of the CDR3 is TGTGCCAGCAGCTTAGGGTACGAGCAGTACTTC. Its protein is CASSLGYEQYF.

This clonotype has a single count. This chain uses TRBV20-1 with TRBJ1-1, with 11 bases matching TRBD1. This CDR3 has 15 amino acids. Germline CDR1 is DFQATT and CDR2 is SNEGSKA (reference sequence). V gave up 5 bases and J gave up 5 bases; unmatched junction bases: 10. CDR3 in DNA: TGCAGTGCTGGACCCCGGACAGGGGGCTTTACTGAAGCTTTCTTT. This codes for CSAGPRTGGFTEAFF.

This clonotype was counted many times. The V and J genes are TRBV20-1 and TRBJ2-3; the D is unclear. Trimming stripped 1 base from V and 0 bases from J, with 5 bases between. The CDR3 is 13 residues long. Germline V gene lookup returns CDR1 DFQATT and CDR2 SNEGSKA (reference sequence). In DNA, the CDR3 is TGCAGTGCTAGAGGTGCTAGCACAGATACGCAGTATTTT. Its translation: CSARGASTDTQYF.

Ten or more counts support this clonotype. V is TRBV6-6 and J is TRBJ2-7; TRBD1 is a possible D gene (6 bases). Germline loops: CDR1 MNHNY, CDR2 SVGAGI (reference sequence). There are 14 residues in the CDR3. The V end was cut by 4 bases, the J end by 2 bases, with 12 bases between. CDR3 coding DNA: TGTGCCAGCAGTTCAGGGGACACCGCCTACGAGCAGTACTTC. This encodes CASSSGDTAYEQYF.

V is TRBV3-1 and J is TRBJ1-1; D ambiguous. The V and J ends lost 7 bases and 1 base respectively, with 19 bases between them. The germline V gene encodes CDR1 LGHDT and CDR2 YNNKEL (reference sequence). CDR3 size: 16 residues. CDR3 sequence: CASTLSGPPGNTEAFF. CDR3 nucleotides: TGTGCCAGCACCCTCTCGGGTCCCCCGGGGAACACTGAAGCTTTCTTT.

The V gene is TRBV4-3, the J gene TRBJ1-2; 9 positions match TRBD1. Trimming took 3 bases from V and 7 from J; bases not matched to a gene: 6. CDR1 is LGHNA, CDR2 YSLEER, per germline. The CDR3 sequence is 14 residues long. This CDR3 reads CASSQDRGRRGYTF. Written as DNA, the CDR3 is TGCGCCAGCAGCCAGGACAGGGGCAGGCGTGGCTACACCTTC.

This clonotype was recorded many times. CDR3 nucleotide sequence: TGCAGTGCTAGAGAGCAGCGGCGCACAGATACGCAGTATTTT. Translating it yields CSAREQRRTDTQYF. The chain links TRBV20-1 to TRBJ2-3; D is perhaps TRBD2 (5 bases). Germline assignment: CDR1 DFQATT and CDR2 SNEGSKA (reference sequence). Between the trimmed V and J ends, which lost 0 bases and 1 base, there was a span of 8 bases. The CDR3 is 14 residues long.

The chain combines TRBV6-5 with TRBJ2-1; 7 bases fit TRBD2. Germline trimming cut 2 bases from V and 4 bases from J; bases unmatched to any gene: 5. This CDR3 is 15 amino acids long. Germline CDR1 MNHEY, CDR2 SVGAGI. The CDR3 coding sequence is TGTGCCAGCAGTTACGGAGCGGGGTTATACAATGAGCAGTTCTTC. Translated, it gives CASSYGAGLYNEQFF.

This clonotype was detected a few times. The chain links TRBV12-3 or TRBV12-4 to TRBJ1-1; D call uncertain. This CDR3 is 13 amino acids long. Trimming removed 3 bases from V and 4 bases from J, with 9 bases in between. This chain's CDR3 is CASSFRLVTEAFF. CDR3 DNA: TGTGCCAGCAGTTTTCGGCTCGTCACTGAAGCTTTCTTT.

The J gene is TRBJ1-5, the V gene TRBV12-3 or TRBV12-4, with D possibly TRBD1 on 5 matching bases. The CDR3 is 14 residues long. The V gene lost 7 bases and the J gene lost 5 bases, with 15 bases spanning the gap. The CDR3 DNA is TGTGCCAGCATGTTCCGGGGCCCTTATCAGCCCCAGCATTTT. Its translation is CASMFRGPYQPQHF.

At least ten counts were recorded for this clonotype. V gene TRBV19 combines with J gene TRBJ1-5, with D maybe TRBD1 (5 bases). Germline assignment: CDR1 LNHDA and CDR2 SQIVND (reference sequence). The V gene lost 7 bases and the J gene lost 1 base, with 14 bases spanning the gap. The CDR3 is made up of 15 amino acids. The CDR3 coding sequence is TGTGCCAGTAAGCAGGGTGGGACGAGCAATCAGCCCCAGCATTTT. Protein product: CASKQGGTSNQPQHF.

The chain has TRBV27 and TRBJ1-5; no clear D gene. CDR1 MNHEY and CDR2 SMNVEV come from the germline V gene (reference sequence). The CDR3 consists of 12 residues. Trimming stripped 6 bases from V and 2 bases from J, with 5 bases between. CDR3 residues: CASSSGNQPQHF. The DNA of the CDR3 is TGTGCCAGCAGCTCGGGCAATCAGCCCCAGCATTTT.

A note on this clonotype: This may be a read error, as it is one base from a much larger clone. This chain joins TRBV14 and TRBJ2-1, with D possibly being TRBD2 (5 bases). The CDR3 contains 14 residues. The germline V gene encodes CDR1 SGHDN and CDR2 FVKESK. The CDR3 sequence is CAGSQVEGYNEQFF. The CDR3 region has the DNA TGTGCCGGCAGCCAAGTTGAGGGTTACAATGAGCAGTTCTTC.

In its sample, this clonotype was seen many times. The V gene is TRBV13, the J gene TRBJ1-1; possibly TRBD1 for D (5 bases). Between the trimmed V and J ends, which lost 3 bases and 5 bases, there was a span of 13 bases. Germline CDR1 and CDR2: PRHDT and FYEKMQ (reference sequence). The CDR3 totals 14 residues. In DNA form, the CDR3 reads TGTGCCAGCAGCTTTAATGGGGACGTGACTGAAGCTTTCTTT. It encodes CASSFNGDVTEAFF.

The rearrangement links TRBV9 to TRBJ2-3; D remains unclear. The CDR3 extends over 14 amino acids. The V end lost 2 bases, the J end lost 0 bases, and 7 bases lay between the germline ends. The germline V gene has CDR1 SGDLS and CDR2 YYNGEE. In DNA form, the CDR3 reads TGTGCCAGCAGCGTCGACTGGAGCACAGATACGCAGTATTTT. Translation: CASSVDWSTDTQYF.